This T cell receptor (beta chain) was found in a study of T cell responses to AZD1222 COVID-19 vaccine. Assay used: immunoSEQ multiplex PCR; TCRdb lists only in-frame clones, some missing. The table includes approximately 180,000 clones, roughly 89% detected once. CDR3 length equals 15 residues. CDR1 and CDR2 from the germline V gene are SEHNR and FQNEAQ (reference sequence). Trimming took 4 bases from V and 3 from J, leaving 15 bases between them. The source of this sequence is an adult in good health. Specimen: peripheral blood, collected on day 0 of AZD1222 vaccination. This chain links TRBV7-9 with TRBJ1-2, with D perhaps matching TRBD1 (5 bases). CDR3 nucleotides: TGTGCCAGCAGCTCAATGACAGCGATGGACTATGGCTACACCTTC. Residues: CASSSMTAMDYGYTF.